Presented here are 30 T cell receptor beta chains from one specimen sequenced in a study of blood T cells in healthy people across ages. For the second PCR, which ran for roughly 7 to 11 cycles, a sample-barcoded 5' primer and a J-beta primer mix were used. TCRdb called the 5' RACE reads again in MiXCR, with one record for every CDR3 protein. Among fewer than 1,000,000 distinct CDR3 sequences, more than 35% were seen once, and the ten largest hold about a sixth. The sample was blood. The receptors were gathered from a man aged 80 or over in good health.

This chain connects TRBV12-3 or TRBV12-4 to TRBJ1-2; 7 bases map to TRBD1. Trimming cost V 1 base and J 8 bases; bases outside gene matches: 1. The CDR3 contains 12 residues. CDR3 sequence: CASSLDRGGYTF. The CDR3 DNA sequence: TGTGCCAGCAGTTTAGACAGGGGCGGCTACACCTTC.

The sample holds a few counts of this clonotype. The genes are TRBV24-1 and TRBJ1-2; D is uncertain. The germline V and J ends were trimmed by 3 bases and 6 bases, with 7 bases remaining between them. The CDR3 sequence is 12 residues long. Looked up from germline, CDR1 is KGHDR and CDR2 is SFDVKD. The CDR3 bases are TGTGCCACCAGTGATCATGCAAATGGCTACACCTTC. It translates to CATSDHANGYTF.

The V call is TRBV5-1, the J call TRBJ1-4; TRBD1 agrees at 7 bases. V lost 3 bases to trimming and J lost 7 bases; unmatched junction nucleotides: 6. CDR3 length equals 14 residues. The germline V gene has CDR1 SGHRS and CDR2 YFSETQ. CDR3 sequence reads: CASSSGQLVEKLFF. As DNA, the CDR3 is TGCGCCAGCAGCTCGGGACAGCTAGTTGAAAAACTGTTTTTT.

This clonotype was counted a single time. The rearrangement uses TRBV5-1 and TRBJ2-7, with D perhaps TRBD2 (5 bases). The germline CDR1 and CDR2 sequences are SGHRS and YFSETQ. The V gene lost 4 bases and the J gene lost 4 bases, with 15 bases spanning the gap. This CDR3 region has 14 residues. The CDR3 DNA reads as TGCGCCAGCAGCGAGGGCGCGGGCGAGTACGAGCAGTACTTC. Residues: CASSEGAGEYEQYF.

The V call is TRBV29-1, the J call TRBJ2-7; possibly TRBD1 or TRBD2 for D (7 bases each). Germline CDR1 reads SQVTM; CDR2 reads ANQGSEA. The CDR3 extends over 15 amino acids. The ends were cut back, 7 bases at V and 2 bases at J, with 21 bases in the middle. This CDR3 is CSGQGGRDLAYEQYF. CDR3 DNA: TGCAGCGGGCAGGGGGGGAGGGACCTTGCCTACGAGCAGTACTTC.

This rearrangement joins TRBV7-9 to TRBJ2-5; TRBD1 agrees at 11 bases. The junction had 16 bases not matched to a gene; V was cut back by 5 bases and J by 11 bases. The CDR3 totals 16 residues. Germline lookup yields CDR1 SEHNR and CDR2 FQNEAQ (reference sequence). CDR3 coding DNA: TGTGCCAGCAGCGTTAGCCTAACGGACAGGGGGCGAGAGCAGTACTTC. This sequence encodes CASSVSLTDRGREQYF.

Only a few counts were recorded for this clonotype. A much larger clone lies one base from this, so it may be a read error. The chain is built from TRBV5-6 and TRBJ2-5, with 8 bases aligning to TRBD2. V shed 3 bases and J 3 bases; nucleotides not matched to a gene: 7. The CDR3 consists of 15 residues. CDR1 is SGHDT, CDR2 YYEEEE, per germline. This CDR3 is CASSWAPGGEETQYF. CDR3 nucleotide sequence: TGTGCCAGCAGCTGGGCGCCGGGAGGGGAAGAGACCCAGTACTTC.

At least ten counts were recorded for this clonotype. The V and J genes are TRBV29-1 and TRBJ2-1, with D possibly TRBD2 on 6 matching bases. The germline V gene has CDR1 SQVTM and CDR2 ANQGSEA. The CDR3 is made up of 12 amino acids. The V end lost 4 bases, the J end lost 4 bases, and 8 bases lay between the germline ends. The CDR3 protein is CSVVAGYNEQFF. CDR3 bases: TGCAGCGTTGTGGCGGGATACAATGAGCAGTTCTTC.

Only a few counts were recorded for this clonotype. The V call is TRBV7-6, the J call TRBJ2-7, with D perhaps matching TRBD2 (6 bases). The germline CDR1 and CDR2 sequences are SGHVS and FNYEAQ. This CDR3 has 14 amino acids. The V end was cut by 1 base, the J end by 2 bases, with 9 bases between. DNA for the CDR3: TGTGCCAGCAGCTTAGTTACGGGGGCCTACGAGCAGTACTTC. The encoded protein is CASSLVTGAYEQYF.

V usage is TRBV27 and J usage is TRBJ2-1, with D possibly matching TRBD2 (7 bases). This CDR3 region has 14 residues. CDR1 is MNHEY and CDR2 is SMNVEV in the germline V gene (reference sequence). Trimming removed 3 bases at V and 9 bases at J, with 15 bases between. The chain's CDR3 is CASSFGGGNLEQFF. As DNA, the CDR3 is TGTGCCAGCAGTTTTGGGGGGGGCAATCTTGAGCAGTTCTTC.

This clonotype appeared a few times. The V gene is TRBV4-1, the J gene TRBJ2-1; either TRBD1 or TRBD2 may supply D (5 bases each). The CDR3 spans 13 residues. Germline V gene lookup returns CDR1 MGHRA and CDR2 YSYEKL. The V and J ends lost 4 bases and 8 bases respectively, with 12 bases between them. DNA for the CDR3: TGCGCCAGCAGCCGGGACCCCGTCGATGAGCAGTTCTTC. Translated, it gives CASSRDPVDEQFF.

This clonotype has just a few counts. This rearrangement joins TRBV7-2 to TRBJ1-6; TRBD1 agrees at 7 bases. The V gene end was trimmed by 2 bases and the J gene end by 9 bases; junction bases not matched to a gene: 7. This CDR3 comprises 15 residues. The germline gives CDR1 SGHTA, CDR2 FQGNSA. In DNA, the CDR3 is TGTGCCAGCAGCTTACCAAGACAGGGCTTTTCACCCCTCCACTTT. Protein product: CASSLPRQGFSPLHF. Using reference TRBV7-2 and TRBJ1-6 for the parts outside the CDR3, the full variable domain is GAGVSQSPSNKVTEKGKDVELRCDPISGHTALYWYRQSLGQGLEFLIYFQGNSAPDKSGLPSDRFSAERTGGSVSTLTIQRTQQEDSAVYLCASSLPRQGFSPLHFGNGTRLTVT.

The rearrangement uses TRBV29-1 and TRBJ2-3, with TRBD2 as a possible D gene (6 bases). Germline V gene sequence: CDR1 SQVTM, CDR2 ANQGSEA. V was cut by 2 bases and J by 2 bases, with 17 bases left in between. This CDR3 has 16 residues. CDR3 sequence reads: CSVEIRGDAITDTQYF. The CDR3 bases are TGCAGCGTTGAAATTCGCGGGGACGCGATCACAGATACGCAGTATTTT.

This clonotype occurred a few times. This chain joins TRBV3-1 and TRBJ2-7; perhaps TRBD2 as D (6 bases). Per the germline V gene, CDR1 is LGHDT and CDR2 is YNNKEL (reference sequence). Trimming took off 1 base at V and 11 bases at J, with 12 bases between the two ends. The CDR3 loop spans 12 amino acids. The CDR3 region has the DNA TGTGCCAGCAGCCAAGGGGACTCAATGGAGTACTTC. It specifies CASSQGDSMEYF.

The V gene is TRBV20-1, the J gene TRBJ2-7, with 10 bases aligning to TRBD2. The trim removed 0 bases at V and 0 bases at J, leaving 5 bases unmatched. The CDR3 covers 16 residues. CDR1 DFQATT and CDR2 SNEGSKA come from the germline V gene (reference sequence). The CDR3 reads CSARDSTSGSSYEQYF. The CDR3 nucleotides are TGCAGTGCTAGAGACTCGACTAGCGGGTCCTCCTACGAGCAGTACTTC.

The chain combines TRBV6-2 or TRBV6-3 with TRBJ2-7; D remains ambiguous. V was pared by 2 bases and J by 2 bases, with 10 bases between. The germline V gene has CDR1 MNHEY and CDR2 SVGEGT. The CDR3 is 14 residues long. CDR3 region: CASSYEAKTYEQYF. CDR3 in DNA: TGTGCCAGCAGTTACGAGGCCAAAACCTACGAGCAGTACTTC.

This clonotype was counted between two and nine times. The chain is built from TRBV7-2 and TRBJ2-5, with 16 bases fitting TRBD2. Germline V gene lookup returns CDR1 SGHTA and CDR2 FQGNSA. The CDR3 is made up of 20 amino acids. The V segment lost 5 bases and the J segment 11 bases; nucleotides outside the gene matches: 23. CDR3 loop: CASSMTPGTSGRVTHNEQYF. As DNA, the CDR3 is TGTGCCAGCAGCATGACCCCCGGGACTAGCGGGAGGGTAACACACAATGAGCAGTACTTC.

This clonotype was detected only a few times. The chain couples TRBV14 to TRBJ2-7, with TRBD2 matching over 7 bases. The CDR3 extends over 14 amino acids. The trim removed 1 base at V and 6 bases at J, leaving 6 bases unmatched. Germline CDR1 and CDR2: SGHDN and FVKESK. The CDR3 sequence is CASSQVRGSGEQYF. The DNA for the CDR3 is TGTGCCAGCAGCCAAGTCCGCGGGAGTGGCGAGCAGTACTTC.

This clonotype was observed a few times. The chain is built from TRBV11-3 and TRBJ2-5; possibly TRBD1 for D (6 bases). The CDR3 is 15 amino acids. With 4 bases removed from V and 1 base from J, the gap between germline ends came to 13 bases. The germline V gene has CDR1 SGHNT and CDR2 YENEEA. The CDR3 sequence: CASSSGTRTQETQYF. The CDR3 DNA is TGTGCCAGCAGCTCCGGGACACGAACCCAAGAGACCCAGTACTTC.

At least ten counts were recorded for this clonotype. J is TRBJ2-5 and V is TRBV20-1, with 9 nucleotides matching TRBD1. Germline CDR1 and CDR2: DFQATT and SNEGSKA (reference sequence). This CDR3 region has 13 residues. Trimming removed 3 bases from V and 6 bases from J; junction bases left unmatched: 5. The chain's CDR3 is CSASPGQGKTQYF. CDR3 bases: TGCAGTGCTAGCCCGGGACAGGGAAAGACCCAGTACTTC.

There are a few counts of this clonotype. The chain combines TRBV7-3 with TRBJ2-3; unclear D gene. Germline V CDR1 and CDR2: SGHTA, FQGTGA. This CDR3 region has 13 residues. Between the trimmed V and J ends, which lost 5 bases and 2 bases, there was a span of 8 bases. CDR3 DNA: TGTGCCAGCAGCACACATACCACAGATACGCAGTATTTT. This translates into CASSTHTTDTQYF.

This clonotype was seen a single time. The V gene is TRBV13, the J gene TRBJ2-3; D is unclear. The germline V and J ends were trimmed by 6 bases and 0 bases, with 7 bases remaining between them. CDR3 size: 13 residues. Germline loops: CDR1 PRHDT, CDR2 FYEKMQ (reference sequence). The CDR3 DNA reads as TGTGCCAGCAGTACATACAGCACAGATACGCAGTATTTT. Translation: CASSTYSTDTQYF.

In DNA form, the CDR3 reads TGTGCCATCAGTGAGGTTACAGCCAACTATGGCTACACCTTC. Its translation is CAISEVTANYGYTF. J is TRBJ1-2 and V is TRBV10-3; D call uncertain. CDR3 length: 14 residues. CDR1 and CDR2 from the germline V gene are ENHRY and SYGVKD. The V and J ends lost 2 bases and 2 bases respectively, with 9 bases between them.

This clonotype was counted a single time. The V gene is TRBV6-6, the J gene TRBJ2-5, with a tentative D call TRBD1 (6 bases). CDR3 length: 16 amino acids. With 3 bases removed from V and 5 bases from J, the gap between germline ends came to 19 bases. The germline V gene encodes CDR1 MNHNY and CDR2 SVGAGI (reference sequence). CDR3 in DNA: TGTGCCAGCAGTTATGGGCAGGGGCTCCCCAAGGAGACCCAGTACTTC. It codes for CASSYGQGLPKETQYF.

This clonotype turned up a few times. This rearrangement joins TRBV7-8 to TRBJ2-7; no clear D gene. Germline values: CDR1 SGHVS, CDR2 FQNEAQ. The CDR3 extends over 14 amino acids. Trimming stripped 1 base from V and 4 bases from J, with 11 bases between. As DNA, the CDR3 is TGTGCCAGCAGCTTAGGATACGGTACATACGAGCAGTACTTC. Translating it yields CASSLGYGTYEQYF.

Comments on this clonotype: A single base separates this from a much larger clone, so it may be a read error. This chain joins TRBV10-3 and TRBJ2-4, with D unclear. The assigned J gene may be wrong: the sequence end matches TRBJ2-7 better. Germline V gene sequence: CDR1 ENHRY, CDR2 SYGVKD. The CDR3 loop spans 15 amino acids. CDR3 region: CAISEGAVVPYEQYF. The DNA for the CDR3 is TGTGCCATCAGTGAAGGAGCAGTTGTTCCCTACGAGCAGTACTTC.

This clonotype was seen more than once but under ten times. The rearrangement joins TRBV15 to TRBJ2-1; 10 nucleotides agree with TRBD1. The CDR3 spans 14 residues. Germline CDR1 is LNHNV and CDR2 is YYDKDF (reference sequence). With 5 bases clipped from V and 8 bases from J, the junction kept 6 bases outside the gene matches. The CDR3 sequence is CATSGRTGGDEQFF. The CDR3, as DNA: TGTGCCACCAGCGGAAGGACAGGGGGTGATGAGCAGTTCTTC.

The chain combines TRBV3-1 with TRBJ2-2; perhaps TRBD1 as D (5 bases). CDR1 and CDR2 from the germline V gene are LGHDT and YNNKEL (reference sequence). The CDR3 runs to 15 residues. V gave up 1 base and J gave up 5 bases, with 11 bases separating them. The CDR3 nucleotides read TGTGCCAGCAGCCAAGTCCCCCAGGGAACCGGGGAGCTGTTTTTT. The encoded protein is CASSQVPQGTGELFF.

This clonotype was detected only a few times. V is TRBV3-1 and J is TRBJ1-6; TRBD1 is a possible D gene (5 bases). Trimming shortened V by 2 bases and J by 8 bases, and 16 bases separated the two germline ends. The CDR3 is 16 residues long. CDR1 is LGHDT and CDR2 is YNNKEL in the germline V gene (reference sequence). CDR3: CASSQWREGPDSPLHF. CDR3 bases: TGTGCCAGCAGCCAATGGCGGGAGGGACCGGATTCACCCCTCCACTTT.

About this clonotype itself: A much larger clone differs from this one at a single base, so this may be a read error. The gene calls are TRBV29-1 and TRBJ2-3; perhaps D is TRBD1 or TRBD2 (5 bases each). Germline CDR1 SQVTM, CDR2 ANQGSEA. This CDR3 comprises 12 residues. Here the CDR3 reads CSAEGATDAQYF. The CDR3 region has the DNA TGCAGCGCTGAGGGAGCGACAGATGCGCAGTATTTT.